This passage covers 20 T cell receptor beta chains from one sample sequenced in a study of T cells in Graves' hyperthyroidism and ophthalmopathy (dated by TCRdb to between 2019 and 2020). The method behind the library was multiplex PCR. The sequencer was an Illumina HiSeq 2000. Amplification of TCR beta CDR3 regions was carried out from RNA transcripts. The TCR CDR3 was subjected to a first round of RT-PCR using the HTBI primer set and the Qiagen OneStep RT-PCR kit. TCRdb reprocessed the public reads (quality trimming at Q25 with fastp, clone calling with MiXCR) and kept in-frame beta chains. Under each unique CDR3 protein, matching rows form one entry showing the most common genes and DNA. The sample table contains nearly 750,000 distinct CDR3 sequences; only one count was recorded for around 40% of them. The top ten hold around 31% of the sample. Material: blood. The receptors here all came from a woman in her 40s with Graves' hyperthyroidism.

This clonotype was observed a few times. The gene calls are TRBV7-2 and TRBJ1-5; D possibly corresponds to TRBD1 (6 bases). CDR3 length: 14 residues. With 2 bases removed from V and 11 bases from J, the gap between germline ends came to 16 bases. Germline assignment: CDR1 SGHTA and CDR2 FQGNSA. The chain's CDR3 is CASSLYREGETQHF. The CDR3 DNA reads as TGTGCCAGCAGCTTATACAGGGAAGGGGAGACCCAGCATTTT.

On this clonotype itself: A much bigger clone sits one base away, suggesting this may be a read error. The rearrangement joins TRBV20-1 to TRBJ2-7, with a tentative D call TRBD2 (6 bases). Per germline, CDR1 DFQATT and CDR2 SNEGSKA (reference sequence). The CDR3 is 16 amino acids. Trimming removed 3 bases at V and 3 bases at J, with 21 bases between. Written as DNA, the CDR3 is TGCAGTGCTAGGTCGCTCACTAGCATACATTTCTACGAGCAGTACTTC. This codes for CSARSLTSIHFYEQYF.

In its sample, this clonotype was seen a few times. The chain uses TRBV6-2 or TRBV6-3 and TRBJ2-7; D unresolved. V was trimmed by 5 bases and J by 6 bases, leaving 8 bases between them. There are 11 residues in the CDR3. Germline CDR1 is MNHEY and CDR2 is SVGEGT. DNA of the CDR3: TGTGCCAGCAGTCGAGTTGGCGAGCAGTACTTC. It specifies CASSRVGEQYF.

Only one count was recorded for this clonotype. This chain connects TRBV10-3 to TRBJ1-2; D is uncertain. CDR3 length: 13 residues. Germline loops: CDR1 ENHRY, CDR2 SYGVKD. The ends were cut back, 4 bases at V and 1 base at J, with 7 bases in the middle. The CDR3 DNA is TGTGCCATCAGTGTATACAGTAACTATGGCTACACCTTC. Translated: CAISVYSNYGYTF.

This clonotype was recorded at least ten times. The chain combines TRBV20-1 with TRBJ1-2; D is perhaps TRBD1 (5 bases). V dropped 3 bases and J dropped 2 bases, with 16 bases sitting between them. The V gene's germline CDR1 is DFQATT and CDR2 SNEGSKA (reference sequence). The CDR3 extends over 15 amino acids. The CDR3 DNA follows: TGCAGTGCTAGGACCCCAGGGTTGAGAAACTATGGCTACACCTTC. Protein product: CSARTPGLRNYGYTF.

This chain joins TRBV3-1 and TRBJ2-5; D is unresolved. This CDR3 contains 12 residues. Germline loops: CDR1 LGHDT, CDR2 YNNKEL (reference sequence). Trimming pared 6 bases from V and 5 bases from J, leaving 10 bases between. Here the CDR3 reads CASSEFGETQYF. In DNA form, the CDR3 reads TGTGCCAGCAGTGAGTTTGGGGAGACCCAGTACTTC.

This clonotype was recorded many times. The chain employs TRBV11-2 and TRBJ2-6; unclear D gene. The CDR3 length is 15 residues. V was shortened by 3 bases and J by 0 bases, with 6 bases between the two germline ends. In germline, CDR1 is SGHAT, CDR2 FQNNGV. CDR3 in amino acids: CASSFEISGANVLTF. Here the CDR3 DNA reads TGTGCCAGCAGCTTTGAGATCTCTGGGGCCAACGTCCTGACTTTC.

The V and J genes are TRBV6-2 or TRBV6-3 and TRBJ1-1; D is perhaps TRBD1 (5 bases). CDR1 is MNHEY, CDR2 SVGEGT, per germline. The CDR3 length is 13 residues. V was trimmed by 10 bases and J by 5 bases, leaving 17 bases between them. CDR3 nucleotide sequence: TGTGCCACCACAAGGGTTCGGGGGACTGAAGCTTTCTTT. It codes for CATTRVRGTEAFF.

This chain joins TRBV5-4 and TRBJ1-2; TRBD1 agrees at 8 bases. Germline values: CDR1 SGHNT, CDR2 YYREEE (reference sequence). The CDR3 runs to 13 residues. Germline trimming cut 2 bases from V and 9 bases from J; bases unmatched to any gene: 6. The CDR3: CASSLPDRDRYTF. In nucleotides, the CDR3 is TGTGCCAGCAGCTTACCGGACAGGGATCGCTACACCTTC.

A few counts support this clonotype. J is TRBJ2-3 and V is TRBV25-1; TRBD1 matches at 8 bases. The CDR3 contains 16 residues. Germline V gene sequence: CDR1 MGHDK, CDR2 SYGVNS. Losses at the gene ends were 4 bases for V and 0 bases for J; bases not matched to a gene: 6. The CDR3 DNA follows: TGTGCCAGCAGTGCATGGGGACAGGACAGCACAGATACGCAGTATTTT. As protein: CASSAWGQDSTDTQYF.

This clonotype was counted between two and nine times. The chain is built from TRBV4-3 and TRBJ2-7, with D perhaps matching TRBD2 (5 bases). The V end was cut by 0 bases, the J end by 4 bases, with 10 bases between. Germline loops: CDR1 LGHNA, CDR2 YSLEER. CDR3 size: 14 residues. The CDR3 region is CASSQEAEGYEQYF. The DNA for the CDR3 is TGCGCCAGCAGCCAAGAGGCCGAGGGATACGAGCAGTACTTC.

In this sample, this clonotype turned up a few times. The J gene is TRBJ1-5, the V gene TRBV6-1, with TRBD1 as a possible D gene (6 bases). The CDR3 totals 16 residues. V lost 5 bases to trimming and J lost 1 base, with 15 bases between them. Germline loops: CDR1 MNHNS, CDR2 SASEGT. The CDR3 DNA reads as TGTGCCAGCAGTCGAAGGTGGGGGCGGAGCAATCAGCCCCAGCATTTT. Its protein product is CASSRRWGRSNQPQHF.

About this clonotype itself: Just one base apart from a much larger clone, this may be a read error. The chain combines TRBV19 with TRBJ1-5; D is unclear. This CDR3 is built from 15 residues. The V end was cut by 7 bases, the J end by 1 base, with 14 bases between. Germline assignment: CDR1 LNHDA and CDR2 SQIVND (reference sequence). In DNA form, the CDR3 reads TGTGCCAGTACTACGGGTCCTTTAAGCAATCAGCCCCAGCATTTT. Its protein product is CASTTGPLSNQPQHF.

This clonotype was counted many times. The V gene is TRBV7-2, the J gene TRBJ2-7, with 10 bases lining up with TRBD1. The V segment lost 5 bases and the J segment 5 bases; nucleotides outside the gene matches: 9. This CDR3 is 15 amino acids long. Germline assignment: CDR1 SGHTA and CDR2 FQGNSA. The CDR3 protein is CASSITGTGDNEQYF. The DNA for the CDR3 is TGTGCCAGCAGCATCACCGGGACAGGGGACAACGAGCAGTACTTC.

V gene TRBV25-1 combines with J gene TRBJ2-7; D perhaps matches TRBD1 (7 bases). V lost 5 bases and J 7 bases, leaving 15 bases between the germline ends. Per the germline V gene, CDR1 is MGHDK and CDR2 is SYGVNS. The CDR3 has 13 amino acids. In DNA, the CDR3 is TGTGCCAGCAGTTTTCAGGGGGGCGGGGAGCAGTACTTC. Amino acid sequence: CASSFQGGGEQYF.

This clonotype was counted many times. V is TRBV20-1 and J is TRBJ2-5; the D call may be TRBD1 or TRBD2 (5 bases each). The CDR3 is 13 residues long. V lost 3 bases to trimming and J lost 7 bases, with 15 bases between them. Germline CDR1 is DFQATT and CDR2 is SNEGSKA (reference sequence). CDR3 protein: CSASWDQTRTQYF. The CDR3 nucleotides are TGCAGTGCTAGTTGGGACCAAACAAGGACCCAGTACTTC.

V and J are TRBV6-1 and TRBJ2-7; D remains ambiguous. Germline V gene data show CDR1 as MNHNS and CDR2 as SASEGT. The CDR3 runs to 11 residues. Trimming removed 3 bases from V and 7 bases from J, with 7 bases in between. The CDR3 DNA follows: TGTGCCAGCAGTGACATGGGGGAGCAGTACTTC. This gives the protein CASSDMGEQYF.

This clonotype was recorded many times. V usage is TRBV3-1 and J usage is TRBJ2-2; 7 nucleotides align to TRBD2. Unmatched junction bases numbered 2, after V lost 6 bases and J lost 4 bases. CDR1 is LGHDT and CDR2 is YNNKEL in the germline V gene (reference sequence). The CDR3 length is 13 residues. The CDR3: CASSQRGTGELFF. Written as DNA, the CDR3 is TGTGCCAGCAGTCAGCGGGGCACCGGGGAGCTGTTTTTT.

This chain joins TRBV19 and TRBJ1-3; D not resolved. This CDR3 has 16 residues. Germline V gives CDR1 LNHDA, CDR2 SQIVND (reference sequence). Trimming took 1 base from V and 7 from J, leaving 17 bases between them. The CDR3, as DNA: TGTGCCAGTAGTATAGGTCTCGGCTACGACAAGAACACCATATATTTT. Translation gives CASSIGLGYDKNTIYF. Filled out from reference TRBV19 and TRBJ1-3, the complete variable domain reads DGGITQSPKYLFRKEGQNVTLSCEQNLNHDAMYWYRQDPGQGLRLIYYSQIVNDFQKGDIAEGYSVSREKKESFPLTVTSAQKNPTAFYLCASSIGLGYDKNTIYFGEGSWLTVV.

This clonotype was counted many times. The chain links TRBV5-1 to TRBJ2-5; 14 bases fit TRBD2. The CDR3 contains 15 residues. In germline, CDR1 is SGHRS, CDR2 YFSETQ. V lost 4 bases, J lost 1 base, and 0 bases stayed unmatched. The CDR3 coding sequence is TGCGCCAGCAGCGGGACTAGCGGGAGCCAAGAGACCCAGTACTTC. It yields the protein CASSGTSGSQETQYF.